What follows are 20 T cell receptor beta chains derived from one specimen sequenced in a study of blood T cell repertoires in COVID-19. Produced via immunoSEQ multiplex PCR; TCRdb's table is partial and in-frame only. The sample consists of 150,000 to 200,000 clones, roughly 80% of them appearing once. The source material was peripheral blood. The source of these receptors is a man younger than 35 with active or convalescent COVID-19.

This CDR3 reads CASSRYSGRRDTQYF. The CDR3, as DNA: TGTGCCAGCAGCCGATATAGCGGCCGTAGGGATACGCAGTATTTT. This chain joins TRBV2 and TRBJ2-3; tentatively, D is TRBD2 (6 bases). Germline CDR1 reads SNHLY; CDR2 reads FYNNEI. Trimming pared 6 bases from V and 6 bases from J, leaving 19 bases between. This CDR3 region has 15 residues. The whole variable domain, filled in from reference TRBV2 and TRBJ2-3, reads EPEVTQTPSHQVTQMGQEVILRCVPISNHLYFYWYRQILGQKVEFLVSFYNNEISEKSEIFDDQFSVERPDGSNFTLKIRSTKLEDSAMYFCASSRYSGRRDTQYFGPGTRLTVL.

As concerns this clone: Relative to the germline gene, one junction end is altered; a read error may explain this. Other DNA sequences of this sample code for an identical CDR3. The chain has TRBV15 and TRBJ2-7; 8 bases are shared with TRBD1. Germline V lookup: CDR1 LNHNV, CDR2 YYDKDF (reference sequence). The CDR3 is 18 amino acids. This CDR3 is CATSRDRSGRGQGGEQYF. The CDR3 DNA sequence: TGTGCCACCAGCAGAGATAGATCCGGCAGGGGGCAGGGGGGCGAGCAATACTTC.

The rearrangement uses TRBV18 and TRBJ1-4, with no clear D. From germline, CDR1 is KGHSH and CDR2 LQKENI. This CDR3 comprises 14 residues. Deletions cut 6 bases from V and 4 bases from J, with 12 bases between. The CDR3 protein is CASSFRGDNEKLFF. The CDR3 DNA reads TGTGCCAGCTCCTTCCGGGGTGATAATGAAAAACTGTTTTTT.

The chain uses TRBV5-6 and TRBJ2-1, with 10 bases lining up with TRBD2. The length of the CDR3 is 16 residues. V dropped 1 base and J dropped 0; count of bases not matched to a gene: 1. Germline CDR1 and CDR2: SGHDT and YYEEEE. CDR3 bases: TGTGCCAGCAGCTTGCTAGCGGGGGTCTCCTACAATGAGCAGTTCTTC. Translation: CASSLLAGVSYNEQFF.

The J gene is TRBJ2-7, the V gene TRBV6-6, with 7 nucleotides matching TRBD2. Germline values: CDR1 MNHNY, CDR2 SVGAGI (reference sequence). The CDR3 is 15 amino acids. V was clipped by 7 bases and J by 6 bases; unmatched bases: 15. In DNA form, the CDR3 reads TGTGCCAGCACTCCCCTAGAAGGCGGGAGAAGCGAGCAGTACTTC. Protein sequence: CASTPLEGGRSEQYF.

V gene TRBV6-6 combines with J gene TRBJ1-5; D not resolved. V lost 6 bases, J lost 3 bases, and 12 bases lay in between. Germline V CDR1 and CDR2: MNHNY, SVGAGI (reference sequence). This CDR3 has 14 residues. This CDR3 reads CASSTRVTNQPQHF. The DNA of the CDR3 is TGTGCCAGCAGCACTCGGGTCACCAATCAGCCCCAGCATTTT.

The chain combines TRBV11-2 with TRBJ2-7, with 9 bases aligning to TRBD1. The V gene's germline CDR1 is SGHAT and CDR2 FQNNGV. J lost 5 bases, V lost 5 bases, and 10 bases had no gene match. The CDR3 is made up of 15 amino acids. CDR3 nucleotide sequence: TGTGCCAGCAGCCTGACCGGGACAGGGATCCACGAGCAGTACTTC. This sequence encodes CASSLTGTGIHEQYF.

The V gene is TRBV18, the J gene TRBJ1-4; TRBD1 is a possible D gene (5 bases). The CDR3 extends over 17 amino acids. V lost 4 bases and J lost 0, with 15 bases in between. CDR1 is KGHSH, CDR2 LQKENI, per germline. The CDR3 region is CASSRGLLSATNEKLFF. CDR3 DNA sequence: TGTGCCAGCTCACGGGGACTCCTCTCCGCAACTAATGAAAAACTGTTTTTT.

The rearrangement links TRBV7-2 to TRBJ2-7, with D possibly TRBD2 on 5 matching bases. Germline values: CDR1 SGHTA, CDR2 FQGNSA. Trimming removed 5 bases from V and 0 bases from J, with 17 bases in between. The CDR3 extends over 16 amino acids. The CDR3 is CASSRRSGLSSYEQYF. The CDR3 nucleotides read TGTGCCAGCAGCCGTAGAAGCGGATTGAGCTCCTACGAGCAGTACTTC.

This chain links TRBV12-3 or TRBV12-4 with TRBJ1-2; 8 bases map to TRBD1. The CDR3 is made up of 13 amino acids. V lost 5 bases to trimming and J lost 4 bases; unmatched junction nucleotides: 3. DNA for the CDR3: TGTGCCAGCAGTCCCGGACAGGGCTATGGCTACACCTTC. This gives the protein CASSPGQGYGYTF.

This chain uses TRBV6-6 with TRBJ2-3; D is unclear. Trimming left V 5 bases short and J 2 bases short, with 17 bases between. The CDR3 runs 16 residues. CDR1 is MNHNY, CDR2 SVGAGI, per germline (reference sequence). In DNA, the CDR3 is TGTGCCAGCAGTACCCCACCTCTAGTGTACACAGATACGCAGTATTTT. Amino acids: CASSTPPLVYTDTQYF.

V and J are TRBV19 and TRBJ1-4; D possibly corresponds to TRBD1 (5 bases). This CDR3 has 14 amino acids. CDR1 and CDR2 (germline): LNHDA, SQIVND (reference sequence). The V gene lost 3 bases and the J gene lost 10 bases, with 15 bases spanning the gap. Here the CDR3 DNA reads TGTGCCAGTAGTATTAAACTCGGGGGTGGAAAACTGTTTTTT. Translated: CASSIKLGGGKLFF.

This chain connects TRBV29-1 to TRBJ2-3, with a weak D call TRBD1 (5 bases). The germline V and J ends were trimmed by 7 bases and 4 bases, with 12 bases remaining between them. Germline lookup yields CDR1 SQVTM and CDR2 ANQGSEA. The CDR3 runs 12 residues. Here the CDR3 DNA reads TGCAGCGCAGCACTACAGGCAGATACGCAGTATTTT. Protein: CSAALQADTQYF.

This sequence joins TRBV29-1 and TRBJ2-5; 8 bases line up with TRBD1. The CDR3 length is 16 residues. The germline V gene encodes CDR1 SQVTM and CDR2 ANQGSEA. V trimming: 1 base; J trimming: 5 bases; junction bases outside the gene matches: 12. CDR3 amino acids: CSVEGDRQKVIETQYF. The CDR3 nucleotides are TGCAGCGTTGAAGGGGACAGGCAGAAGGTTATCGAGACCCAGTACTTC.

The chain couples TRBV4-2 to TRBJ1-4, with D maybe TRBD1 (6 bases). V was shortened by 4 bases and J by 8 bases, with 23 bases between the two germline ends. This CDR3 spans 17 amino acids. CDR1 and CDR2 (germline): LGHNA, YNFKEQ. The CDR3 spells CASSPKVAGSRGEKLFF. The CDR3 nucleotides are TGTGCCAGCAGCCCCAAGGTAGCAGGCAGTAGGGGGGAAAAACTGTTTTTT.

CDR3 bases: TGCGCCAGCAGCTCTGGAGGGACAGGGGAGATGAACACTGAAGCTTTCTTT. Translation gives CASSSGGTGEMNTEAFF. This chain links TRBV5-1 with TRBJ1-1; 10 bases fit TRBD1. The CDR3 contains 17 residues. After removal of 3 bases from V and 0 bases from J, the junction contained 8 bases not matched to a gene. In germline, CDR1 is SGHRS, CDR2 YFSETQ.

This rearrangement joins TRBV28 to TRBJ2-4; the D gene is possibly TRBD2 (6 bases). The germline CDR1 and CDR2 sequences are MDHEN and SYDVKM. The germline V and J ends were trimmed by 7 bases and 0 bases, with 13 bases remaining between them. The CDR3 has 15 residues. The chain's CDR3 is CASMGAGLAKNIQYF. The CDR3 coding sequence is TGTGCCAGCATGGGAGCGGGTCTAGCCAAAAACATTCAGTACTTC.

This chain connects TRBV12-5 to TRBJ2-5; TRBD1 matches at 7 bases. Germline trimming cut 2 bases from V and 4 bases from J; bases unmatched to any gene: 10. CDR3 length: 16 residues. Per the germline V gene, CDR1 is LGHNT and CDR2 is FRNRAP. The CDR3 sequence is CASGLRGRIRGETQYF. DNA for the CDR3: TGTGCTAGTGGTTTGAGGGGGCGCATCCGGGGAGAGACCCAGTACTTC.

The genes are TRBV28 and TRBJ1-2, with TRBD1 matching 10 bases. The CDR3 has 13 amino acids. Looked up from germline, CDR1 is MDHEN and CDR2 is SYDVKM. The CDR3 DNA is TGTGCGGGCCGGGACAGGGGAATTATGGGCTACACCTTC. Amino acids: CAGRDRGIMGYTF.

The V and J genes are TRBV5-1 and TRBJ1-4, with unresolved D. CDR3 length: 15 amino acids. From germline, CDR1 is SGHRS and CDR2 YFSETQ. V was shortened by 7 bases and J by 8 bases, with 21 bases between the two germline ends. CDR3 region: CASRSGPAGLEKLFF. CDR3 nucleotide sequence: TGCGCCAGCCGCTCCGGCCCCGCAGGATTAGAAAAACTGTTTTTT.